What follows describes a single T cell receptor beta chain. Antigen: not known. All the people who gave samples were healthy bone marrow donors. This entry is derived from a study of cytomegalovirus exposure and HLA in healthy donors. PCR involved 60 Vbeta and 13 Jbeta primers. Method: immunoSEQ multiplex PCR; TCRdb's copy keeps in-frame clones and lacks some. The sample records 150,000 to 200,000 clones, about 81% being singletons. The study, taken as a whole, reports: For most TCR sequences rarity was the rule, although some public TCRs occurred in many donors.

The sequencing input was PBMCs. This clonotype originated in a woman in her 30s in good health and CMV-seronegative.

CDR3 amino acids: CAWRGDSHNQPQHF. DNA for the CDR3: TGTGCCTGGAGAGGGGACAGCCATAATCAGCCCCAGCATTTT. The rearrangement joins TRBV30 to TRBJ1-5, with 7 bases fitting TRBD1. This CDR3 region has 14 residues. V trimming: 3 bases; J trimming: 4 bases; junction bases outside the gene matches: 6. CDR1 is GTSNPN, CDR2 SVGIG, per germline (reference sequence).